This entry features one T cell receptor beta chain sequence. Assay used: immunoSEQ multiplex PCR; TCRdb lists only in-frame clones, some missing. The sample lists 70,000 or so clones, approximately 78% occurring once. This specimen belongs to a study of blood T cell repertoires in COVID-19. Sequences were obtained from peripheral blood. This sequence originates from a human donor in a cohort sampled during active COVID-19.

CDR3 protein: CASTGQGVAEQYF. CDR3 DNA sequence: TGTGCCAGCACTGGACAGGGGGTGGCCGAGCAGTACTTC. The rearrangement links TRBV2 to TRBJ2-7; 10 bases fit TRBD1. The J segment lost 6 bases and the V segment lost 7 bases, leaving 6 bases of the junction unmatched. Germline CDR1 is SNHLY and CDR2 is FYNNEI. This CDR3 has 13 residues.